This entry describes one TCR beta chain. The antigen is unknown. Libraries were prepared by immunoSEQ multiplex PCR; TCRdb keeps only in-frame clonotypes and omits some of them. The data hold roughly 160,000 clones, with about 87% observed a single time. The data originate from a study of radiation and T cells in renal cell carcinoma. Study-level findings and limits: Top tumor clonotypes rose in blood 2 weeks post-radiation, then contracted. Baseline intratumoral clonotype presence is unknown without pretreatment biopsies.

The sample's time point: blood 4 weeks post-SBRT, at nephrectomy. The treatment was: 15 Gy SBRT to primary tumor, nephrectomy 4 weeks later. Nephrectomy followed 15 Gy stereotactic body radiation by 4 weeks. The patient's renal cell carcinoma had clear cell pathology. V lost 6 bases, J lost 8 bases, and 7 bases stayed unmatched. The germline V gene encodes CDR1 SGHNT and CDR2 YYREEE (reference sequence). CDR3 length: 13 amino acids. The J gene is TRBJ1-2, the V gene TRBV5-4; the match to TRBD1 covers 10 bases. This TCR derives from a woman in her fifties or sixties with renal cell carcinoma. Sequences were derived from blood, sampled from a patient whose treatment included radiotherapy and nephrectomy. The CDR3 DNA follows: TGTGCCAGCATCCATTGGGACAGGGGAGGCTACACCTTC. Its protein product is CASIHWDRGGYTF. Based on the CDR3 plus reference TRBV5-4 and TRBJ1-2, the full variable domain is ETGVTQSPTHLIKTRGQQVTLRCSSQSGHNTVSWYQQALGQGPQFIFQYYREEENGRGNFPPRFSGLQFPNYSSELNVNALELDDSALYLCASIHWDRGGYTFGSGTRLTVV.